These 12 T cell receptor beta chains came from one sample sequenced in a study of T cell repertoires in cytomegalovirus infection. TCRdb passed the reads through MiXCR, listing each CDR3 protein once. The sample lists some 900,000 distinct CDR3 sequences, over 25% occurring once. These receptors' targets are unknown. The input for sequencing was cultured CD8+ T cells from PBMCs, taken from culture after CMV antigen stimulation. The receptor set was obtained from a human donor in good health (CMV status not recorded). Some clones in this sample may be carry-over from other donors' samples.

This clonotype appeared many times. The V call is TRBV7-8, the J call TRBJ2-5, with D tentatively TRBD2 (5 bases). This CDR3 region has 13 residues. Deletions cut 5 bases from V and 1 base from J, with 8 bases between. CDR1 SGHVS and CDR2 FQNEAQ come from the germline V gene. CDR3 sequence: CASSGLPQETQYF. In nucleotides, the CDR3 is TGTGCCAGCAGCGGACTCCCCCAAGAGACCCAGTACTTC.

The chain is built from TRBV6-6 and TRBJ2-1; TRBD2 agrees at 8 bases. The junction had 3 bases not matched to a gene; V was cut back by 8 bases and J by 0 bases. The germline gives CDR1 MNHNY, CDR2 SVGAGI (reference sequence). This CDR3 has 14 residues. Here the CDR3 DNA reads TGTGCCAGCGATCGGGGGGGCTCCTACAATGAGCAGTTCTTC. Its protein product is CASDRGGSYNEQFF.

As to this clonotype: One end of the junction fails to match germline, which may point to a read error. The chain carries TRBV7-6 and TRBJ2-1; TRBD2 might be the D (6 bases). Looked up from germline, CDR1 is SGHVS and CDR2 is FNYEAQ. CDR3 size: 14 residues. CDR3 sequence reads: CVSSQRGGYNEQFF. The CDR3 nucleotides read TGTGTCAGCAGCCAGCGTGGAGGGTACAATGAGCAGTTCTTC. The full variable domain, in which reference TRBV7-6 and TRBJ2-1 provide the parts outside the CDR3, is GAGVSQSPRYKVTKRGQDVALRCDPISGHVSLYWYRQALGQGPEFLTYFNYEAQQDKSGLPNDRFSAERPEGSISTLTIQRTEQRDSAMYRCVSSQRGGYNEQFFGPGTRLTVL.

This clonotype was recorded once. Given a much more abundant clone one base away, this may be a read error. The chain is built from TRBV12-3 or TRBV12-4 and TRBJ1-2; 8 bases are a match to TRBD1. The CDR3 is made up of 16 amino acids. The CDR3 is CASSLGGQGSDYDYTF. For the CDR3, the DNA is TGTGCCAGCAGTTTAGGTGGACAGGGAAGCGACTATGACTACACCTTC.

This clonotype was seen a few times. The rearrangement uses TRBV7-9 and TRBJ1-2; D unclear. Germline CDR1 reads SEHNR; CDR2 reads FQNEAQ (reference sequence). Trimming took off 7 bases at V and 5 bases at J, with 11 bases between the two ends. This CDR3 is built from 12 residues. The CDR3 coding sequence is TGTGCCAGCACCGACTCGGGGTATGGCTACACCTTC. Protein: CASTDSGYGYTF.

The J gene is TRBJ2-2, the V gene TRBV24-1; perhaps TRBD2 as D (6 bases). The CDR3 runs to 15 residues. V dropped 3 bases and J dropped 1 base, with 8 bases sitting between them. The germline V gene has CDR1 KGHDR and CDR2 SFDVKD. In DNA, the CDR3 is TGTGCCACCAGTGATGCTAGCGAGAACACCGGGGAGCTGTTTTTT. Translation gives CATSDASENTGELFF.

The chain uses TRBV7-3 and TRBJ2-5; TRBD2 agrees at 7 bases. Per the germline V gene, CDR1 is SGHTA and CDR2 is FQGTGA. The CDR3 loop spans 15 amino acids. Germline trimming cut 5 bases from V and 1 base from J; bases unmatched to any gene: 7. CDR3 amino acids: CASSPRASGQETQYF. The DNA for the CDR3 is TGTGCCAGCAGCCCTAGGGCTAGCGGCCAAGAGACCCAGTACTTC.

The table lists this clonotype with many counts. This chain connects TRBV7-8 to TRBJ2-5; D is tentatively TRBD1 or TRBD2 (6 bases each). Germline CDR1 reads SGHVS; CDR2 reads FQNEAQ. The CDR3 is 19 residues long. The V gene lost 4 bases and the J gene lost 7 bases, with 31 bases spanning the gap. The CDR3 is CASSSPTLGGPDPAGTQYF. The CDR3 bases are TGTGCCAGCAGCTCCCCCACTCTGGGGGGCCCGGACCCGGCAGGGACCCAGTACTTC.

In regard to this clonotype: Mismatch with germline at one junction end may stem from a read error. The rearrangement uses TRBV7-2 and TRBJ1-2; D uncertain. Germline CDR1 is SGHTA and CDR2 is FQGNSA. The CDR3 has 9 residues. CDR3 residues: CASSLSTPF. The CDR3, as DNA: TGTGCCAGCAGCTTATCCACACCGTTC. Using reference TRBV7-2 and TRBJ1-2 for the parts outside the CDR3, the full variable domain is GAGVSQSPSNKVTEKGKDVELRCDPISGHTALYWYRQSLGQGLEFLIYFQGNSAPDKSGLPSDRFSAERTGGSVSTLTIQRTQQEDSAVYLCASSLSTPFGSGTRLTVV.

As regards this clonotype: With a much larger clone just one base away, this may be a read error. CDR3 sequence reads: CASSFPGLPPGTQYF. The CDR3 bases are TGTGCCAGCAGCTTCCCGGGGCTACCCCCAGGGACCCAGTACTTC. The V call is TRBV7-2, the J call TRBJ2-5, with D perhaps being TRBD1 or TRBD2 (5 bases each). CDR1 SGHTA and CDR2 FQGNSA come from the germline V gene. V was pared by 3 bases and J by 7 bases, with 18 bases between. The CDR3 contains 15 residues.

The V and J genes are TRBV10-3 and TRBJ2-3; TRBD2 matches 12 bases. From germline, CDR1 is ENHRY and CDR2 SYGVKD. With 6 bases clipped from V and 2 bases from J, the junction kept 12 bases outside the gene matches. The CDR3 sequence is 18 residues long. This CDR3 reads CAIRTSGGTLPFTDTQYF. The CDR3 coding sequence is TGTGCCATCAGGACTAGCGGGGGAACCCTACCCTTCACAGATACGCAGTATTTT.

In this sample, this clonotype turned up a few times. The chain is built from TRBV7-9 and TRBJ1-2; 10 nucleotides align to TRBD1. The CDR3 has 15 amino acids. From germline, CDR1 is SEHNR and CDR2 FQNEAQ (reference sequence). V lost 5 bases, J lost 6 bases, and 9 bases stayed unmatched. The CDR3, as DNA: TGTGCCAGCAGCGCGCCCGACAGGGGGCTAAATGGCTACACCTTC. It yields the protein CASSAPDRGLNGYTF.